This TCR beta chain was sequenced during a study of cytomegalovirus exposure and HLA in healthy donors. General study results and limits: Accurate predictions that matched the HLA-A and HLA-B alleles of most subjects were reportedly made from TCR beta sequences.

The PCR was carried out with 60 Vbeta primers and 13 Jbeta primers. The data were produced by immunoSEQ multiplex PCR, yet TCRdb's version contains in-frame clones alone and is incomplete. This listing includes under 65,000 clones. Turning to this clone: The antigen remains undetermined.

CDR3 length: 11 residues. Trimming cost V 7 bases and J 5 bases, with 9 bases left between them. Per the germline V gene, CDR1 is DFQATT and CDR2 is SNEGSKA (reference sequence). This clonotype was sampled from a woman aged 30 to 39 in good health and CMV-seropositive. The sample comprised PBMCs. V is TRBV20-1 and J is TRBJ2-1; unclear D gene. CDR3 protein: CSVLPHNEQFF. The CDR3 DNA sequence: TGCAGTGTACTCCCACACAATGAGCAGTTCTTC.